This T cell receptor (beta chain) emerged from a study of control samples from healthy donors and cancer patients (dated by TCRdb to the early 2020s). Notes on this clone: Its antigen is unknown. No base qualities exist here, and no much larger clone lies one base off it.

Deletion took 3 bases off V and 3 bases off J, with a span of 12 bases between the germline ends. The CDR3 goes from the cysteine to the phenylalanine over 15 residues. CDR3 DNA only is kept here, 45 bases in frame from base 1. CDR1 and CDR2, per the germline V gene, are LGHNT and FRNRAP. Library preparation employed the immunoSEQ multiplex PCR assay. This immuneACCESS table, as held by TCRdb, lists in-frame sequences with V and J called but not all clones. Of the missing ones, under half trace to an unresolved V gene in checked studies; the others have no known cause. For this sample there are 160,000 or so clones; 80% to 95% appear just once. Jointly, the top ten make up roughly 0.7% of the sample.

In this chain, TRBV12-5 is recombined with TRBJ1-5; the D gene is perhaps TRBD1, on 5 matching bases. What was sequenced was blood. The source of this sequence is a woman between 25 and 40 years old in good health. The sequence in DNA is TGTGCTAGTGGTTTAGCGGCAGGGACCAATCAGCCCCAGCATTTT. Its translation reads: CASGLAAGTNQPQHF. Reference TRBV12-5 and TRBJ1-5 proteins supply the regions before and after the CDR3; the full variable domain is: DARVTQTPRHKVTEMGQEVTMRCQPILGHNTVFWYRQTMMQGLELLAYFRNRAPLDDSGMPKDRFSAEMPDATLATLKIQPSEPRDSAVYFCASGLAAGTNQPQHFGDGTRLSIL.